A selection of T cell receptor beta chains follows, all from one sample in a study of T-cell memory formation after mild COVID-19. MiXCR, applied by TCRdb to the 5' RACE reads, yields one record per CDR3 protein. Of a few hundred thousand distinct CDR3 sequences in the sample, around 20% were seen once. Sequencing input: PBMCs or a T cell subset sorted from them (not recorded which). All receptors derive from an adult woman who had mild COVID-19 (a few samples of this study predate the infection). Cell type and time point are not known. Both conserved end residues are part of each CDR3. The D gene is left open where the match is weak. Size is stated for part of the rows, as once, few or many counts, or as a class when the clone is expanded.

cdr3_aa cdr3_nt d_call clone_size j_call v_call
CASSPVTTDTQYF TGTGCCAGCTCACCTGTGACCACAGATACGCAGTATTTT NA few TRBJ2-3 TRBV18
CASTVGDSSYEQYF TGTGCCAGCACCGTCGGGGACAGTTCCTACGAGCAGTACTTC TRBD1 few TRBJ2-7 TRBV12-3/TRBV12-4
CASSSAGTLFTDTQYF TGTGCCAGCAGTTCAGCCGGGACCCTTTTTACCGATACGCAGTATTTT NA NA TRBJ2-3 TRBV6-5
CASSWVYSNQPQHF TGTGCCAGCAGTTGGGTCTATAGCAATCAGCCCCAGCATTTT NA NA TRBJ1-5 TRBV27
CASSLEGTPDNEQFF TGCGCCAGCAGCTTGGAGGGGACACCTGACAATGAGCAGTTCTTC NA NA TRBJ2-1 TRBV5-1
CASSLVAGQKTEAFF TGCGCCAGCAGCTTGGTGGCAGGGCAAAAGACTGAAGCTTTCTTT NA NA TRBJ1-1 TRBV5-1
CASSLPHLYNEQFF TGTGCCAGCAGCTTGCCCCACTTATACAATGAGCAGTTCTTC NA few TRBJ2-1 TRBV5-6
CASSLRPLPGDEQFF TGTGCCAGCAGTTTAAGGCCGCTACCCGGTGATGAGCAGTTCTTC NA NA TRBJ2-1 TRBV12-3/TRBV12-4
CASSPRTGFEEGYTF TGTGCCAGCAGCCCCCGGACAGGGTTTGAGGAAGGCTACACCTTC TRBD1 NA TRBJ1-2 TRBV7-9
CSAGTKARIYEQYF TGCAGTGCTGGGACCAAAGCGAGGATCTACGAGCAGTACTTC NA few TRBJ2-7 TRBV20-1
CASSLTGHGIETQYF TGTGCCAGCAGCTTGACGGGACACGGCATAGAGACCCAGTACTTC NA few TRBJ2-5 TRBV7-2
CASSFPTGGEQFF TGTGCCAGCAGTTTTCCGACAGGGGGGGAACAGTTCTTC TRBD1 NA TRBJ2-1 TRBV27
CATSPLASYEQYF TGTGCCACCAGCCCCCTGGCATCCTACGAGCAGTACTTC NA few TRBJ2-7 TRBV15
CASASRIHTDTQYF TGTGCCAGCGCTAGCCGAATCCACACAGATACGCAGTATTTT NA NA TRBJ2-3 TRBV12-3/TRBV12-4
CSARDRERVQFF TGCAGTGCTAGAGATCGTGAGCGGGTGCAGTTCTTC NA NA TRBJ2-1 TRBV20-1
CASSPEGGQPQHF TGTGCCAGCTCGCCAGAAGGAGGGCAGCCCCAGCATTTT NA NA TRBJ1-5 TRBV18
CASSGPPWGGGNEQFF TGTGCCAGCAGCGGACCCCCTTGGGGGGGCGGCAATGAGCAGTTCTTC NA NA TRBJ2-1 TRBV9
CASSSPVYPTNYEQYF TGTGCCAGCAGCTCGCCAGTCTATCCTACGAACTACGAGCAGTACTTC NA few TRBJ2-7 TRBV7-2
CASSRGQRETQYF TGTGCCAGCAGCCGAGGACAGAGAGAGACCCAGTACTTC NA few TRBJ2-5 TRBV11-3
CASSLGRGGLVEQFF TGTGCCAGCAGCTTAGGGCGGGGGGGCCTCGTTGAGCAGTTCTTC TRBD2 few TRBJ2-1 TRBV11-2
CATSDLGLAGHEQFF TGTGCCACCAGTGATTTGGGGCTTGCGGGGCATGAGCAGTTCTTC NA NA TRBJ2-1 TRBV24-1
CASSLARGSSSYNEQFF TGTGCCAGCAGCTTAGCGCGGGGAAGCAGCTCCTACAATGAGCAGTTCTTC NA NA TRBJ2-1 TRBV7-2
CASSSFFGQTLNTEAFF TGTGCCAGCAGCTCCTTCTTTGGCCAGACCCTGAACACTGAAGCTTTCTTT NA few TRBJ1-1 TRBV7-9
CASGQGGHEQYF TGTGCCTCTGGACAGGGGGGGCACGAGCAGTACTTC TRBD1 NA TRBJ2-7 TRBV10-3
CASSDPSTRETQYF TGTGCCAGCAGTGATCCGTCCACGAGGGAGACCCAGTACTTC NA few TRBJ2-5 TRBV12-3/TRBV12-4
CASSSSGKDYEQYF TGTGCCAGCAGTTCTAGCGGGAAAGACTACGAGCAGTACTTC TRBD2 once TRBJ2-7 TRBV28
CSVEVTPYNEQFF TGCAGCGTTGAAGTCACCCCCTACAATGAGCAGTTCTTC NA NA TRBJ2-1 TRBV29-1
CATSRGGEGSGNTIYF TGTGCCACCAGCAGAGGAGGGGAGGGCTCTGGAAACACCATATATTTT NA few TRBJ1-3 TRBV15
CASSKEAPRRDTQYF TGTGCCAGCAGCAAAGAAGCCCCGCGGAGAGATACGCAGTATTTT NA many TRBJ2-3 TRBV21-1
CASSLAGPIYGYTF TGTGCCAGCAGCTTAGCAGGACCCATCTATGGCTACACCTTC NA NA TRBJ1-2 TRBV7-9
CASSYGQWGGTTEAFF TGTGCCAGCAGTTACGGACAATGGGGGGGAACAACTGAAGCTTTCTTT NA NA TRBJ1-1 TRBV6-5
CASSSSLLTSGSYEQYF TGTGCCAGCAGCTCCAGCCTCTTGACTAGCGGCTCCTACGAGCAGTACTTC TRBD2 NA TRBJ2-7 TRBV7-6
CASSSGGSGANVLTF TGTGCCAGCAGCTCAGGGGGCTCTGGGGCCAACGTCCTGACTTTC TRBD1 many TRBJ2-6 TRBV7-2
CASTPSVGGAYEQYF TGTGCCAGCACCCCCTCGGTAGGGGGGGCCTACGAGCAGTACTTC NA few TRBJ2-7 TRBV7-9
CASSFLGVAEAFF TGTGCCAGCAGTTTTTTGGGGGTGGCTGAAGCTTTCTTT NA few TRBJ1-1 TRBV12-3/TRBV12-4
CASSLANSGRLNTEAFF TGTGCCAGCAGCTTAGCGAACTCGGGACGGCTGAACACTGAAGCTTTCTTT NA NA TRBJ1-1 TRBV7-9
CASSLSPTDTQYF TGTGCCAGCAGCTTATCCCCCACAGATACGCAGTATTTT NA many TRBJ2-3 TRBV7-3
CASSPAGSAGELFF TGTGCCAGCAGCCCCGCGGGTTCGGCCGGGGAGCTGTTTTTT NA few TRBJ2-2 TRBV7-2
CASSLAPASGQETQYF TGTGCCAGCAGCTTGGCCCCGGCTAGCGGTCAGGAGACCCAGTACTTC TRBD2 NA TRBJ2-5 TRBV5-5
CASNRDTSYNEQFF TGCGCCAGCAATCGGGACACGTCCTACAATGAGCAGTTCTTC NA few TRBJ2-1 TRBV5-1
CASRTSTYGYTF TGTGCCAGCCGTACCTCCACCTATGGCTACACCTTC NA NA TRBJ1-2 TRBV5-5
CSVRGTEAFF TGCAGCGTTCGGGGAACTGAAGCTTTCTTT NA few TRBJ1-1 TRBV29-1
CASSLAGEISMGYTF TGTGCCAGCAGCTTAGCTGGGGAAATCTCTATGGGCTACACCTTC NA few TRBJ1-2 TRBV11-2
CASSLAGPTYNEQFF TGTGCCAGCAGTTTAGCAGGCCCAACTTACAATGAGCAGTTCTTC NA NA TRBJ2-1 TRBV28
CASSLEIALAGGGEQFF TGTGCCAGCAGCTTAGAGATCGCCCTAGCGGGAGGGGGTGAGCAGTTCTTC TRBD2 few TRBJ2-1 TRBV13
CASSPYRDVETQYF TGTGCCAGCAGCCCGTACAGGGACGTGGAGACCCAGTACTTC NA NA TRBJ2-5 TRBV12-3/TRBV12-4
CASSRTSGSLYEQYF TGTGCCAGCAGTCGGACTAGCGGGAGTCTCTACGAGCAGTACTTC TRBD2 NA TRBJ2-7 TRBV6-5
CSATTGGNTEAFF TGCAGCGCCACGACTGGGGGGAACACTGAAGCTTTCTTT NA NA TRBJ1-1 TRBV29-1
CSVEGKMGYEQYF TGCAGCGTTGAAGGAAAAATGGGTTACGAGCAGTACTTC NA NA TRBJ2-7 TRBV29-1
CASELAPFTDTQYF TGTGCCAGTGAACTAGCGCCGTTTACAGATACGCAGTATTTT TRBD2 NA TRBJ2-3 TRBV6-2/TRBV6-3
CASSPRPRLARNEQFF TGTGCCAGCAGTCCTCGTCCGAGACTAGCACGGAATGAGCAGTTCTTC TRBD2 NA TRBJ2-1 TRBV6-4
CASSKLADASQIPYEQYF TGTGCCAGCAGCAAATTGGCGGACGCGTCCCAAATCCCCTACGAGCAGTACTTC NA NA TRBJ2-7 TRBV21-1